Shown below are 23 T cell receptor beta chains from a single sample sequenced in a study of T cells after yellow fever vaccination. TCRdb re-derived calls from the 5' RACE reads in MiXCR, one entry per CDR3 protein. The sample includes hundreds of thousands of distinct CDR3 sequences, approximately 15% of them seen just once. Sample: PBMCs, taken on the day of the yellow fever booster vaccination. All receptors derive from a young man who received the YFV17D yellow fever vaccine.

There are a few counts of this clonotype. The genes are TRBV18 and TRBJ2-6, with D tentatively TRBD1 (5 bases). Germline V CDR1 and CDR2: KGHSH, LQKENI. CDR3 length: 19 amino acids. Deletions cut 3 bases from V and 0 bases from J, with 18 bases between. The CDR3 sequence is CASSPRGDRIISGANVLTF. The DNA of the CDR3 is TGTGCCAGCTCACCGAGAGGAGACAGAATTATCTCTGGGGCCAACGTCCTGACTTTC.

This clonotype was picked up a small number of times. V usage is TRBV5-4 and J usage is TRBJ2-3, with TRBD2 matching over 12 bases. V gave up 6 bases and J gave up 1 base; unmatched junction bases: 3. This CDR3 is 15 amino acids long. CDR1 and CDR2 from the germline V gene are SGHNT and YYREEE (reference sequence). Written as DNA, the CDR3 is TGTGCCAGCACCCGGACTAGCGGGGGCACAGATACGCAGTATTTT. Translation: CASTRTSGGTDTQYF.

This clonotype turned up a few times. This chain uses TRBV6-2 or TRBV6-3 with TRBJ2-3, with D tentatively TRBD2 (6 bases). Germline assignment: CDR1 MNHEY and CDR2 SVGEGT. This CDR3 comprises 18 residues. V shed 0 bases and J shed 6 bases, with 22 bases lying between them. The CDR3 DNA reads as TGTGCCAGCAGTTACTCGAAGGGGACGCGGGAAAAGGGTGATACGCAGTATTTT. It specifies CASSYSKGTREKGDTQYF.

This clonotype occurred a few times. The chain recombines TRBV27 with TRBJ2-2; 9 positions match TRBD2. V trimming: 5 bases; J trimming: 2 bases; junction bases outside the gene matches: 6. Germline assignment: CDR1 MNHEY and CDR2 SMNVEV (reference sequence). The CDR3 is 16 residues long. DNA of the CDR3: TGTGCCAGCAGTGGCGGGAGGGCCGTTAACACCGGGGAGCTGTTTTTT. It yields the protein CASSGGRAVNTGELFF.

The J gene is TRBJ1-4, the V gene TRBV20-1; D gene uncertain. V shed 5 bases and J shed 4 bases, with 11 bases lying between them. Germline V gene lookup returns CDR1 DFQATT and CDR2 SNEGSKA (reference sequence). The CDR3 has 13 amino acids. The CDR3 DNA is TGCAGTGCTTACTATGGGCGTAATGAAAAACTGTTTTTT. The encoded protein is CSAYYGRNEKLFF.

This clonotype was detected only a few times. The J gene is TRBJ2-5, the V gene TRBV28; the D is unclear. This CDR3 spans 14 amino acids. CDR1 is MDHEN and CDR2 is SYDVKM in the germline V gene. V was shortened by 2 bases and J by 1 base, with 8 bases between the two germline ends. The CDR3 protein is CASSLVAPQETQYF. CDR3 DNA sequence: TGTGCCAGCAGTTTAGTGGCACCCCAAGAGACCCAGTACTTC.

The chain has TRBV27 and TRBJ2-1; tentatively, D is TRBD1 (6 bases). This CDR3 is built from 16 residues. V lost 5 bases, J lost 1 base, and 15 bases lay in between. Germline V gene sequence: CDR1 MNHEY, CDR2 SMNVEV (reference sequence). CDR3 coding DNA: TGTGCCAGCAGTGTAGGGGACACTTTATCCTACAATGAGCAGTTCTTC. The encoded protein is CASSVGDTLSYNEQFF.

About this clonotype itself: The final CDR3 position lacks the conserved phenylalanine or tryptophan, pointing to a likely read error. The chain is built from TRBV5-1 and TRBJ2-2, with TRBD2 matching over 13 bases. The CDR3 loop spans 15 amino acids. V was pared by 5 bases and J by 5 bases, with 3 bases of the junction left unmatched. From germline, CDR1 is SGHRS and CDR2 YFSETQ. CDR3 protein: CASRGLAGFTGELFS. The CDR3 coding sequence is TGCGCCAGCAGGGGACTAGCGGGATTTACCGGGGAGCTGTTTTCT.

This rearrangement joins TRBV4-3 to TRBJ2-2; D remains unclear. The V gene's germline CDR1 is LGHNA and CDR2 YSLEER. There are 14 residues in the CDR3. V dropped 4 bases and J dropped 5 bases, with 11 bases sitting between them. CDR3 sequence reads: CASSPPQRTGELFF. The DNA of the CDR3 is TGCGCCAGCAGCCCACCCCAGAGGACCGGGGAGCTGTTTTTT.

The chain recombines TRBV2 with TRBJ2-3, with unresolved D. V was trimmed by 7 bases and J by 7 bases, leaving 12 bases between them. The CDR3 contains 12 residues. Germline CDR1 is SNHLY and CDR2 is FYNNEI. CDR3 in amino acids: CASTTGGNTQYF. For the CDR3, the DNA is TGTGCCAGCACCACGGGCGGAAATACGCAGTATTTT.

V and J are TRBV11-1 and TRBJ1-1, with D unclear. The CDR3 is 18 residues long. Germline CDR1 SGHAT, CDR2 FQDESV (reference sequence). V lost 1 base to trimming and J lost 0 bases, with 18 bases between them. The CDR3 DNA reads as TGTGCCAGCAGCTTAGTGTTGCGGCGGGCGTCCCTGAACACTGAAGCTTTCTTT. Its protein product is CASSLVLRRASLNTEAFF.

The CDR3, as DNA: TGTGCCAGCAGCTTAGTGACAGTAAACACCGGGGAGCTGTTTTTT. As protein: CASSLVTVNTGELFF. The V gene is TRBV7-6, the J gene TRBJ2-2; D possibly corresponds to TRBD1 (5 bases). CDR1 and CDR2 from the germline V gene are SGHVS and FNYEAQ. This CDR3 is 15 amino acids long. V lost 1 base and J 2 bases, leaving 8 bases between the germline ends. Complete variable domain (other parts from reference TRBV7-6 and TRBJ2-2): GAGVSQSPRYKVTKRGQDVALRCDPISGHVSLYWYRQALGQGPEFLTYFNYEAQQDKSGLPNDRFSAERPEGSISTLTIQRTEQRDSAMYRCASSLVTVNTGELFFGEGSRLTVL.

The V and J genes are TRBV7-3 and TRBJ2-1; 7 bases fit TRBD2. Trimming removed 2 bases from V and 8 bases from J; junction bases left unmatched: 3. The germline gives CDR1 SGHTA, CDR2 FQGTGA. The CDR3 is made up of 13 amino acids. This CDR3 is CASSLWGGDEQFF. The CDR3 coding sequence is TGTGCCAGCAGCTTATGGGGGGGGGATGAGCAGTTCTTC.

CDR3 sequence (DNA): TGTGCCAGCACGGGGGGGAGCAATCAGCCCCAGCATTTT. Its protein is CASTGGSNQPQHF. This rearrangement joins TRBV28 to TRBJ1-5; tentative D call: TRBD1 (5 bases). Germline V gives CDR1 MDHEN, CDR2 SYDVKM. CDR3 length: 13 amino acids. V was shortened by 7 bases and J by 1 base, with 8 bases between the two germline ends.

This clonotype was seen a handful of times. The chain joins TRBV29-1 to TRBJ1-1; no clear D gene. Germline loops: CDR1 SQVTM, CDR2 ANQGSEA. This CDR3 is 12 amino acids long. CDR3 sequence reads: CRVSSAGTEAFF. Here the CDR3 DNA reads TGCAGGGTGAGTTCGGCGGGAACTGAAGCTTTCTTT.

This clonotype occurred a few times. The chain uses TRBV29-1 and TRBJ2-7; D unresolved. Germline assignment: CDR1 SQVTM and CDR2 ANQGSEA. Trimming shortened V by 4 bases and J by 2 bases, and 12 bases separated the two germline ends. This CDR3 region has 13 residues. CDR3 protein: CSVGSGTTYEQYF. As DNA, the CDR3 is TGCAGCGTTGGTTCCGGAACGACCTACGAGCAGTACTTC.

CDR3 residues: CSVVRKETQYF. CDR3 nucleotides: TGCAGCGTTGTTAGGAAAGAGACCCAGTACTTC. The chain links TRBV29-1 to TRBJ2-5; D is unclear. The CDR3 loop spans 11 amino acids. Trimming shortened V by 4 bases and J by 3 bases, and 6 bases separated the two germline ends. CDR1 and CDR2 (germline): SQVTM, ANQGSEA.

Regarding this clonotype: Here the CDR3 omits its conserved ending phenylalanine or tryptophan, so a read error is the likely source. The gene calls are TRBV7-2 and TRBJ2-5; D possibly corresponds to TRBD2 (5 bases). The CDR3 totals 15 residues. V lost 5 bases and J lost 4, with 17 bases in between. The germline V gene encodes CDR1 SGHTA and CDR2 FQGNSA. The CDR3 coding sequence is TGTGCCAGCAGCGCGATAGCGAAGAGGGCAGAGACCCAGTACTCC. It specifies CASSAIAKRAETQYS.

This clonotype was observed a handful of times. V gene TRBV11-2 combines with J gene TRBJ1-5; TRBD1 might be the D (6 bases). V shed 5 bases and J shed 2 bases, with 25 bases lying between them. CDR3 length equals 19 residues. CDR1 is SGHAT and CDR2 is FQNNGV in the germline V gene. CDR3 loop: CASSPDGTILADGNQPQHF. The CDR3 DNA sequence: TGTGCCAGCAGCCCCGACGGGACAATCCTCGCCGACGGCAATCAGCCCCAGCATTTT.

V gene TRBV12-3 or TRBV12-4 combines with J gene TRBJ1-6, with 7 bases matching TRBD1. The trim removed 4 bases at V and 11 bases at J, leaving 11 bases unmatched. The length of the CDR3 is 15 residues. The CDR3: CASSSTDRDDPPLHF. The DNA of the CDR3 is TGTGCCAGCAGTTCAACCGACAGGGATGATCCACCCCTCCACTTT.

The genes are TRBV20-1 and TRBJ2-3, with D possibly matching TRBD2 (5 bases). V lost 2 bases and J 3 bases, leaving 15 bases between the germline ends. The CDR3 runs 15 residues. The germline CDR1 and CDR2 sequences are DFQATT and SNEGSKA (reference sequence). As DNA, the CDR3 is TGCAGTGCTAGATCATTCGGCGGGTCGACAGATACGCAGTATTTT. It translates to CSARSFGGSTDTQYF.

This chain connects TRBV5-1 to TRBJ1-1; D is perhaps TRBD1 (5 bases). The CDR3 consists of 13 residues. Trimming took 5 bases from V and 4 from J, leaving 12 bases between them. Looked up from germline, CDR1 is SGHRS and CDR2 is YFSETQ. CDR3 bases: TGCGCCAGCAGGTGGGCCGGGGGCACTGAAGCTTTCTTT. As protein: CASRWAGGTEAFF.

This clonotype was counted a few times. The chain combines TRBV20-1 with TRBJ2-7, with 12 positions matching TRBD2. The V and J ends lost 4 bases and 4 bases, in that order; junction bases with no gene match: 2. There are 13 residues in the CDR3. The germline V gene encodes CDR1 DFQATT and CDR2 SNEGSKA (reference sequence). The CDR3 loop is CSAKTSGSYEQYF. CDR3 nucleotides: TGCAGTGCTAAGACTAGCGGGAGTTACGAGCAGTACTTC.